A single sample is the source of the 21 T cell receptor beta chains below, sequenced in a study of regulatory T cells in long-lasting Graves disease. The time point denotes: newly diagnosed GD, antithyroid drugs for less than 3 months. Following extraction of RNA from PBMCs, that RNA was used to make the TCR library. TCR beta libraries were built with iRepertoire HTBI primers and Arm-PCR of CDR3 regions. TCRdb itself ran the multiplex PCR reads through MiXCR, one entry per CDR3 protein. The sample has over 500,000 distinct CDR3 sequences; roughly 15% are singletons. The sample also formed part of further work on T cells in Graves' hyperthyroidism and ophthalmopathy.

The sequencing used peripheral blood mononuclear cells (PBMCs), collected at new diagnosis, from a patient treated with antithyroid drugs. Receptor source: a man between 18 and 29 years old with Graves disease.

A few counts support this clonotype. V usage is TRBV28 and J usage is TRBJ1-2; the match to TRBD1 covers 12 bases. The CDR3 contains 14 residues. Per the germline V gene, CDR1 is MDHEN and CDR2 is SYDVKM. V lost 6 bases to trimming and J lost 8 bases; unmatched junction nucleotides: 7. The CDR3 protein is CASSPGQGAWGYTF. DNA of the CDR3: TGTGCCAGCAGCCCGGGACAGGGGGCATGGGGCTACACCTTC.

In its sample, this clonotype was seen a few times. V and J are TRBV11-2 and TRBJ2-7; 7 bases are a match to TRBD1. The J segment lost 5 bases and the V segment lost 7 bases, leaving 14 bases of the junction unmatched. The CDR3 covers 15 residues. From germline, CDR1 is SGHAT and CDR2 FQNNGV. CDR3 residues: CASTLVPDRVDEQYF. CDR3 nucleotides: TGTGCCAGCACTCTCGTGCCTGACAGGGTGGACGAGCAGTACTTC.

The table lists this clonotype with many counts. The chain combines TRBV20-1 with TRBJ2-2; maybe TRBD2 (5 bases). The germline V gene has CDR1 DFQATT and CDR2 SNEGSKA (reference sequence). This CDR3 is 15 amino acids long. CDR3 in amino acids: CSAIQAVANTGELFF. The CDR3 nucleotides read TGCAGCGCCATTCAAGCGGTCGCGAACACCGGGGAGCTGTTTTTT.

This CDR3 reads CASSQVELAGRDTQYF. Here the CDR3 DNA reads TGTGCCAGCAGCCAAGTAGAACTAGCGGGACGAGATACGCAGTATTTT. V and J are TRBV3-1 and TRBJ2-3; 10 nucleotides agree with TRBD2. Germline assignment: CDR1 LGHDT and CDR2 YNNKEL (reference sequence). The length of the CDR3 is 16 residues. V shed 1 base, J shed 5 bases, and the junction held 6 bases outside the gene matches.

In the case of this clonotype: A read error may produce the germline difference seen at one junction end. The rearrangement uses TRBV11-2 and TRBJ2-7; perhaps TRBD2 as D (6 bases). Germline V gives CDR1 SGHAT, CDR2 FQNNGV. CDR3 length equals 14 residues. The CDR3 DNA reads TGTGCCAGCAGCTTAGGTTGGACTAACTACGAGCAGCACTTC. It specifies CASSLGWTNYEQHF.

This clonotype showed up many times. The chain has TRBV5-1 and TRBJ2-3; 9 bases match TRBD2. This CDR3 region has 14 residues. Germline trimming cut 5 bases from V and 4 bases from J; bases unmatched to any gene: 5. Per the germline V gene, CDR1 is SGHRS and CDR2 is YFSETQ. CDR3 DNA: TGCGCCAGCAGAACCGGGACTAGCTCAGATACGCAGTATTTT. This sequence encodes CASRTGTSSDTQYF.

This clonotype was counted at least ten times. The rearrangement joins TRBV6-1 to TRBJ2-7; possibly TRBD1 or TRBD2 for D (5 bases each). CDR3 length: 13 residues. Germline CDR1 and CDR2: MNHNS and SASEGT. Between the trimmed V and J ends, which lost 6 bases and 2 bases, there was a span of 11 bases. The chain's CDR3 is CASSEGPTYEQYF. The CDR3 bases are TGTGCCAGCAGCGAGGGACCCACCTACGAGCAGTACTTC.

This clonotype was observed at least ten times. The V and J genes are TRBV12-3 or TRBV12-4 and TRBJ1-2; 7 nucleotides agree with TRBD1. The CDR3 contains 14 residues. Trimming at V came to 1 base and at J to 6 bases, leaving 5 bases not matched to a gene. The CDR3 sequence: CASSLVGTVNGYTF. CDR3 nucleotide sequence: TGTGCCAGCAGTTTAGTCGGGACAGTGAATGGCTACACCTTC.

The J gene is TRBJ1-2, the V gene TRBV20-1; a weak D match, TRBD1 (6 bases). Germline V lookup: CDR1 DFQATT, CDR2 SNEGSKA (reference sequence). V was pared by 0 bases and J by 2 bases, with 13 bases between. The CDR3 runs 15 residues. CDR3 nucleotide sequence: TGCAGTGCTAGAGATCACGGACAGCTGAACTATGGCTACACCTTC. This translates into CSARDHGQLNYGYTF.

A few counts support this clonotype. The rearrangement links TRBV3-1 to TRBJ2-2; D is unresolved. Trimming took off 0 bases at V and 0 bases at J, with 8 bases between the two ends. This CDR3 region has 16 residues. Per the germline V gene, CDR1 is LGHDT and CDR2 is YNNKEL (reference sequence). The DNA for the CDR3 is TGTGCCAGCAGCCAAGATCGGAATTCGAACACCGGGGAGCTGTTTTTT. It specifies CASSQDRNSNTGELFF.

The sample holds many counts of this clonotype. The genes are TRBV29-1 and TRBJ1-1; D remains unclear. Germline values: CDR1 SQVTM, CDR2 ANQGSEA. The CDR3 consists of 12 residues. Trimming cost V 4 bases and J 0 bases, with 6 bases left between them. In DNA, the CDR3 is TGCAGCGTTGGGGGAATGAACACTGAAGCTTTCTTT. Translation gives CSVGGMNTEAFF. Full variable domain (missing parts from reference TRBV29-1 and TRBJ1-1): SAVISQKPSRDICQRGTSLTIQCQVDSQVTMMFWYRQQPGQSLTLIATANQGSEATYESGFVIDKFPISRPNLTFSTLTVSNMSPEDSSIYLCSVGGMNTEAFFGQGTRLTVV.

About this clonotype: One end of the junction varies from germline; a read error may be responsible. V and J are TRBV6-1 and TRBJ1-5, with 8 bases matching TRBD1. Germline V gene sequence: CDR1 MNHNS, CDR2 SASEGT. The CDR3 loop spans 14 amino acids. CDR3 sequence reads: CASIDRGGNQPRHF. CDR3 DNA sequence: TGTGCCAGCATTGACAGGGGAGGTAATCAGCCCCGGCATTTT.

This clonotype showed up just once. The rearrangement joins TRBV5-5 to TRBJ1-1; 7 bases align to TRBD1. This CDR3 has 16 amino acids. Per germline, CDR1 SGHKS and CDR2 YYEKEE (reference sequence). V trimming: 4 bases; J trimming: 2 bases; junction bases outside the gene matches: 11. CDR3 in amino acids: CASSPYRGRINTEAFF. The CDR3 DNA reads as TGTGCCAGCAGCCCCTATAGGGGGCGCATAAACACTGAAGCTTTCTTT.

This clonotype was seen a single time. The V and J genes are TRBV18 and TRBJ1-4; 8 nucleotides match TRBD1. Germline CDR1 and CDR2: KGHSH and LQKENI. The CDR3 runs to 13 residues. J lost 8 bases, V lost 3 bases, and 2 bases had no gene match. The CDR3: CASSPRDREKLFF. The CDR3 DNA reads TGTGCCAGCTCACCGAGGGACAGGGAAAAACTGTTTTTT.

There are many counts of this clonotype. The J gene is TRBJ1-1, the V gene TRBV12-3 or TRBV12-4; D unresolved. The CDR3 has 13 residues. The germline V and J ends were trimmed by 6 bases and 2 bases, with 10 bases remaining between them. In DNA form, the CDR3 reads TGTGCCAGCAGCCGCACAGATAACACTGAAGCTTTCTTT. It encodes CASSRTDNTEAFF.

There are a few counts of this clonotype. This chain joins TRBV29-1 and TRBJ2-3; TRBD2 agrees at 9 bases. The CDR3 spans 16 residues. Germline CDR1 and CDR2: SQVTM and ANQGSEA. Losses at the gene ends were 0 bases for V and 4 bases for J; bases not matched to a gene: 8. The chain's CDR3 is CSVEDPLAGAADTQYF. Here the CDR3 DNA reads TGCAGCGTTGAAGACCCTTTAGCGGGAGCAGCAGATACGCAGTATTTT.

This clonotype was seen only a few times. This chain connects TRBV7-9 to TRBJ1-2; D perhaps matches TRBD1 (6 bases). The CDR3 has 14 residues. V shed 4 bases and J shed 8 bases, with 17 bases lying between them. The V gene's germline CDR1 is SEHNR and CDR2 FQNEAQ (reference sequence). The chain's CDR3 is CASSSTGFAGGYTF. The CDR3 DNA reads as TGTGCCAGCAGCTCCACAGGGTTCGCGGGAGGCTACACCTTC. Variable domain in full (rest from reference TRBV7-9 and TRBJ1-2): DTGVSQNPRHKITKRGQNVTFRCDPISEHNRLYWYRQTLGQGPEFLTYFQNEAQLEKSRLLSDRFSAERPKGSFSTLEIQRTEQGDSAMYLCASSSTGFAGGYTFGSGTRLTVV.

The rearrangement links TRBV2 to TRBJ1-3, with D unclear. V was shortened by 6 bases and J by 3 bases, with 15 bases between the two germline ends. CDR3 length equals 15 residues. From germline, CDR1 is SNHLY and CDR2 FYNNEI. The CDR3 DNA sequence: TGTGCCAGCAGGCCGGAGAGGCTAGGTGGAAACACCATATATTTT. Translated, it gives CASRPERLGGNTIYF.

The sample holds a few counts of this clonotype. The J gene is TRBJ2-1, the V gene TRBV30; 12 bases are a match to TRBD2. V lost 0 bases, J lost 9 bases, and 6 bases stayed unmatched. This CDR3 has 15 residues. CDR1 GTSNPN and CDR2 SVGIG come from the germline V gene (reference sequence). CDR3 nucleotides: TGTGCCTGGAGTGTACGACTAGCGGGAGTCGGTGAGCAGTTCTTC. This codes for CAWSVRLAGVGEQFF. Full variable domain (outside the CDR3, taken from reference TRBV30 and TRBJ2-1): SQTIHQWPATLVQPVGSPLSLECTVEGTSNPNLYWYRQAAGRGLQLLFYSVGIGQISSEVPQNLSASRPQDRQFILSSKKLLLSDSGFYLCAWSVRLAGVGEQFFGPGTRLTVL.

This clonotype was seen repeatedly, ten times or more. The V and J genes are TRBV2 and TRBJ2-5, with D unclear. The CDR3 consists of 14 residues. V lost 3 bases and J lost 1, with 9 bases in between. CDR1 is SNHLY, CDR2 FYNNEI, per germline. The CDR3 reads CASSEPGLQETQYF. The DNA for the CDR3 is TGTGCCAGCAGTGAGCCCGGGCTCCAAGAGACCCAGTACTTC.

Details on this clonotype: This may come from a read error, since a much larger clone is one base off. Because the CDR3 is missing its conserved closing phenylalanine or tryptophan, this is likely a read error. V gene TRBV11-2 combines with J gene TRBJ2-4, with D unclear. The CDR3 is 12 residues long. From germline, CDR1 is SGHAT and CDR2 FQNNGV. The V end lost 8 bases, the J end lost 7 bases, and 12 bases lay between the germline ends. The CDR3 region is CASGLHENIQYC. For the CDR3, the DNA is TGTGCCAGCGGCCTTCACGAGAACATTCAGTACTGC.